Here is one TCR beta chain with its context. As yet, its antigen is unknown. A single base separates this from a much larger clone, so it may be a read error. In every case, the donor was a healthy Caucasian. This entry is derived from a study of identical twins. Points from the study as a whole: With abundant cord blood beta clonotypes, insertions were fewer; memory repertoires showed no such pattern. It was cross-sectional statistical analysis, not following the same donors, that the conclusions relied on. Out-of-frame TCR alpha sharing in monozygotic twins exceeded recombination model predictions.

MiXCR, run by TCRdb on the 5' RACE reads, gives a single entry per CDR3 protein. This sample has 1.5 million to 2 million distinct CDR3 sequences, with less than 35% found just once. Germline CDR1 reads SNHLY; CDR2 reads FYNNEI. This CDR3 is built from 11 residues. V is TRBV2 and J is TRBJ2-4, with no clear D. The source of this sequence is a newborn girl in good health. Sequencing input: cord blood. CDR3 region: CASTAKDIQYF. The CDR3, as DNA: TGTGCCAGCACAGCCAAAGACATTCAGTACTTC.